The sequence of this T cell receptor beta chain was determined in a study of vaccination and CD4 T cells after COVID-19. On the study more broadly: A vaccine, either BNT162b2 or mRNA-1273, was given to participants in two doses. The stimulus for the cells was overlapping spike peptides derived from SARS-CoV-2, HCoV-NL63, HCoV-OC43 and HCoV-229E.

Indicated treatment: 10-day PBMC culture with coronavirus spike peptide pools or control peptides (ViraFEST assay). IL-2 at roughly 9.7 IU/ml and peptide pools at roughly 10 ug/ml were added to PBMCs cultured at roughly 2 million per well. The CDR3 length is 11 residues. Worth noting for this clonotype: What it binds is not known.

Sequencing of cultured CD4+ T cell DNA used the Oncomine TCR Beta short-read assay. Cultured CD4+ T cells were the source of extracted genomic DNA. Each CDR3 protein gets one entry after TCRdb re-called the PCR reads with MiXCR. The sample consists of around 7,000 distinct CDR3 sequences, approximately 20% of them appearing once. The V and J genes are TRBV21-1 and TRBJ1-5. TRBV21-1 is a known pseudogene. Source: CD4+ T cells from blood, cultured in vitro, taken after SARS-CoV-2 vaccination. The receptor was derived from a human donor who had recovered from COVID-19. CDR3 in DNA: TGTGCCAGCAGCCCTAATCAGCCCCAGCATTTT. Translating it yields CASSPNQPQHF.